The 18 T cell receptor beta chains below come from one sample, sequenced in a study of cytomegalovirus exposure and HLA in healthy donors. Primers included in the PCR were 60 Vbeta and 13 Jbeta primers. Here immunoSEQ multiplex PCR was the method, and the copy in TCRdb shows in-frame clones only, minus some. Counted here are tens of thousands of clones, approximately 61% occurring once; the ten biggest clones make up 6.9%. The source material was PBMCs. These receptor sequences come from a woman aged 45-59 years in good health and CMV-seropositive.

The chain links TRBV2 to TRBJ1-1, with D perhaps TRBD1 (5 bases). V was pared by 6 bases and J by 7 bases, with 18 bases between. Per the germline V gene, CDR1 is SNHLY and CDR2 is FYNNEI. The CDR3 runs 14 residues. The CDR3, as DNA: TGTGCCAGCAGCCCGACCGGGGGTTTTGGTGAAGCTTTCTTT. Amino acid sequence: CASSPTGGFGEAFF.

This clone was recorded a few times. The CDR3 DNA follows: TGTGCTAGTGGCCCGAAGGGCGGGGGTAGCACAGATACGCAGTATTTT. Residues: CASGPKGGGSTDTQYF. This chain joins TRBV12-5 and TRBJ2-3; 7 bases match TRBD2. The CDR3 consists of 16 residues. CDR1 and CDR2 (germline): LGHNT, FRNRAP. V lost 6 bases, J lost 0 bases, and 9 bases stayed unmatched.

The chain couples TRBV9 to TRBJ2-2; the match to TRBD2 covers 9 bases. After removal of 2 bases from V and 1 base from J, the junction contained 6 bases not matched to a gene. Germline CDR1 reads SGDLS; CDR2 reads YYNGEE. The CDR3 totals 17 residues. The DNA of the CDR3 is TGTGCCAGCAGCGTTAGCGGGGGTAGAATGAACACCGGGGAGCTGTTTTTT. Amino acids: CASSVSGGRMNTGELFF.

The chain couples TRBV6-6 to TRBJ1-1; unclear D gene. With 7 bases removed from V and 5 bases from J, the gap between germline ends came to 11 bases. This CDR3 is 12 amino acids long. Germline values: CDR1 MNHNY, CDR2 SVGAGI (reference sequence). CDR3 protein: CASNEGWTEAFF. CDR3 DNA: TGTGCCAGCAACGAGGGCTGGACTGAAGCTTTCTTT.

This clone was found a few times. The CDR3 spells CASSLAGRGNTGELFF. The CDR3 DNA reads TGCGCCAGCAGCTTGGCCGGTCGGGGGAACACCGGGGAGCTGTTTTTT. The J gene is TRBJ2-2, the V gene TRBV5-1; possible D gene TRBD2, 5 bases. Germline loops: CDR1 SGHRS, CDR2 YFSETQ. The CDR3 is 16 residues long. Trimming shortened V by 0 bases and J by 1 base, and 10 bases separated the two germline ends. Full variable domain (missing parts from reference TRBV5-1 and TRBJ2-2): KAGVTQTPRYLIKTRGQQVTLSCSPISGHRSVSWYQQTPGQGLQFLFEYFSETQRNKGNFPGRFSGRQFSNSRSEMNVSTLELGDSALYLCASSLAGRGNTGELFFGEGSRLTVL.

V usage is TRBV7-3 and J usage is TRBJ1-3, with a possible D match to TRBD1 (6 bases). V was cut by 1 base and J by 1 base, with 11 bases left in between. This CDR3 region has 16 residues. CDR1 and CDR2 from the germline V gene are SGHTA and FQGTGA. The CDR3 DNA sequence: TGTGCCAGCAGCTTAAAACCCCAGGGGTCTGGAAACACCATATATTTT. Translated: CASSLKPQGSGNTIYF.

The gene calls are TRBV2 and TRBJ1-1; D is possibly TRBD1 (5 bases). V was shortened by 9 bases and J by 4 bases, with 15 bases between the two germline ends. This CDR3 region has 13 residues. Germline assignment: CDR1 SNHLY and CDR2 FYNNEI. CDR3: CARKAPGGTEAFF. CDR3 coding DNA: TGTGCCAGAAAAGCCCCCGGGGGCACTGAAGCTTTCTTT.

This chain links TRBV18 with TRBJ2-7; D gene uncertain. The CDR3 is 12 amino acids. In germline, CDR1 is KGHSH, CDR2 LQKENI. V lost 6 bases, J lost 6 bases, and 12 bases lay in between. In DNA, the CDR3 is TGTGCCAGCTCTTCCACTATCAGCGAGCAGTACGTC. It translates to CASSSTISEQYV.

In its sample, this clone was seen a few times. This rearrangement joins TRBV6-5 to TRBJ1-1; tentatively, D is TRBD1 (6 bases). Deletions cut 5 bases from V and 8 bases from J, with 12 bases between. The CDR3 runs to 12 residues. CDR1 and CDR2 (germline): MNHEY, SVGAGI. The CDR3 nucleotides read TGTGCCAGCAGTGAAGGGGACAAAGAAGCTTTCTTT. Residues: CASSEGDKEAFF.

The chain joins TRBV5-1 to TRBJ2-5, with D perhaps matching TRBD2 (7 bases). The CDR3 runs to 13 residues. The V gene lost 6 bases and the J gene lost 1 base, with 10 bases spanning the gap. The germline CDR1 and CDR2 sequences are SGHRS and YFSETQ. CDR3 in amino acids: CASKGGPQETQYF. In nucleotides, the CDR3 is TGCGCCAGCAAGGGGGGGCCCCAAGAGACCCAGTACTTC.

This clone occurred once. The chain joins TRBV14 to TRBJ1-2; 7 bases align to TRBD1. With V trimmed by 6 bases and J by 2 bases, 9 bases remained unmatched. This CDR3 is 15 amino acids long. Germline V CDR1 and CDR2: SGHDN, FVKESK. The CDR3 here is CASSPTGVHNYGYTF. In nucleotides, the CDR3 is TGTGCCAGCAGTCCAACAGGGGTGCACAACTATGGCTACACCTTC.

CDR3 DNA sequence: TGCGCCAGCGCGACGGTCACAGGGTCGGTTGAAAAACTGTTTTTT. This gives the protein CASATVTGSVEKLFF. This chain links TRBV5-1 with TRBJ1-4; possibly TRBD1 for D (6 bases). CDR3 size: 15 residues. The V end was cut by 7 bases, the J end by 7 bases, with 20 bases between. CDR1 and CDR2 from the germline V gene are SGHRS and YFSETQ.

The V gene is TRBV11-2, the J gene TRBJ1-6; TRBD1 aligns across 7 bases. The V gene end was trimmed by 3 bases and the J gene end by 7 bases; junction bases not matched to a gene: 6. The germline CDR1 and CDR2 sequences are SGHAT and FQNNGV. The CDR3 has 15 amino acids. This chain's CDR3 is CASSFGRGLNSPLHF. The CDR3 DNA follows: TGTGCCAGCAGCTTTGGAAGGGGGCTCAATTCACCCCTCCACTTT.

This clone was seen just once. The chain recombines TRBV18 with TRBJ2-5; D gene unclear. CDR3 length: 15 residues. Germline values: CDR1 KGHSH, CDR2 LQKENI. The V end lost 6 bases, the J end lost 4 bases, and 18 bases lay between the germline ends. The CDR3 reads CASSRLESPLETQYF. Written as DNA, the CDR3 is TGTGCCAGCTCTCGACTCGAATCCCCTTTAGAGACCCAGTACTTC.

The rearrangement links TRBV10-2 to TRBJ1-1, with a possible D match to TRBD1 (6 bases). This CDR3 has 13 residues. Per the germline V gene, CDR1 is WSHSY and CDR2 is SAAADI. V gave up 7 bases and J gave up 0 bases, with 9 bases separating them. For the CDR3, the DNA is TGCGCCAGCAAGGGGGAGCTGAACACTGAAGCTTTCTTT. It codes for CASKGELNTEAFF.

This clone was found a few times. The chain has TRBV9 and TRBJ1-6, with D possibly being TRBD1 (6 bases). There are 14 residues in the CDR3. Germline V gives CDR1 SGDLS, CDR2 YYNGEE. Trimming stripped 0 bases from V and 8 bases from J, with 9 bases between. The CDR3 DNA sequence: TGTGCCAGCAGCGTAGGAGGGGGGGATTCACCCCTCCACTTT. Translating gives CASSVGGGDSPLHF.

The chain couples TRBV5-1 to TRBJ1-3; 7 bases are a match to TRBD1. Germline V gene sequence: CDR1 SGHRS, CDR2 YFSETQ. This CDR3 region has 14 residues. After removal of 4 bases from V and 4 bases from J, the junction contained 5 bases not matched to a gene. The CDR3 DNA reads as TGCGCCAGCAGCGTACAGGGGCGAGGAAACACCATATATTTT. Translated, it gives CASSVQGRGNTIYF. The variable domain in full, completed from reference TRBV5-1 and TRBJ1-3, reads KAGVTQTPRYLIKTRGQQVTLSCSPISGHRSVSWYQQTPGQGLQFLFEYFSETQRNKGNFPGRFSGRQFSNSRSEMNVSTLELGDSALYLCASSVQGRGNTIYFGEGSWLTVV.

This chain links TRBV7-9 with TRBJ1-2, with TRBD1 matching over 8 bases. CDR3 length: 14 residues. Trimming took 5 bases from V and 4 from J; bases not matched to a gene: 6. Germline CDR1 and CDR2: SEHNR and FQNEAQ (reference sequence). The CDR3 reads CASSTTGGVYGYTF. CDR3 in DNA: TGTGCCAGCAGCACAACAGGGGGTGTCTATGGCTACACCTTC.